One and the same sample provided the 25 T cell receptor beta chains below, sequenced in a study of vaccination and CD4 T cells after COVID-19. Sequencing of the DNA from cultured CD4+ T cells was carried out with the Oncomine TCR Beta short-read assay. TCRdb fed the PCR reads into MiXCR, producing one record per CDR3 protein. The data hold 20,000 to 25,000 distinct CDR3 sequences, with 45% to 65% observed a single time. Their specific antigens are unknown. Treatment indicated: roughly 10-day PBMC culture with coronavirus spike peptide pools or control peptides (ViraFEST assay). Material: CD4+ T cells from blood, cultured in vitro. Receptor source: a human donor who had recovered from COVID-19.

The chain links TRBV11-2 to TRBJ2-3; a possible D gene is TRBD1 (5 bases). The length of the CDR3 is 17 residues. The germline CDR1 and CDR2 sequences are SGHAT and FQNNGV. V was cut by 1 base and J by 8 bases, with 22 bases left in between. CDR3 protein: CASSLVVGLSKQGTQYF. The DNA of the CDR3 is TGTGCCAGCAGCTTAGTCGTGGGGCTCTCCAAGCAGGGTACGCAGTATTTT.

The CDR3 protein is CSGLPSGRETQYF. For the CDR3, the DNA is TGCAGCGGACTTCCGAGCGGGAGAGAGACCCAGTACTTC. The genes are TRBV29-1 and TRBJ2-5, with 8 positions matching TRBD2. Trimming cost V 7 bases and J 4 bases; bases outside gene matches: 8. This CDR3 has 13 residues. CDR1 is SQVTM and CDR2 is ANQGSEA in the germline V gene. The variable domain in full, completed from reference TRBV29-1 and TRBJ2-5, reads SAVISQKPSRDICQRGTSLTIQCQVDSQVTMMFWYRQQPGQSLTLIATANQGSEATYESGFVIDKFPISRPNLTFSTLTVSNMSPEDSSIYLCSGLPSGRETQYFGPGTRLLVL.

This chain links TRBV6-2 or TRBV6-3 with TRBJ2-1; D tentatively reads TRBD1 or TRBD2 (6 bases each). This CDR3 has 15 amino acids. Trimming removed 7 bases at V and 10 bases at J, with 23 bases between. Germline values: CDR1 MNHEY, CDR2 SVGEGT. CDR3 residues: CASTKGGKQGGEQFF. The CDR3 DNA reads as TGTGCCAGCACCAAAGGGGGGAAACAGGGCGGGGAGCAGTTCTTC.

The chain has TRBV5-4 and TRBJ1-1; 10 bases line up with TRBD1. The CDR3 totals 15 residues. Germline trimming cut 4 bases from V and 4 bases from J; bases unmatched to any gene: 7. Germline V gene data show CDR1 as SGHNT and CDR2 as YYREEE (reference sequence). The CDR3 sequence is CASSPGTGVRTEAFF. CDR3 sequence (DNA): TGTGCCAGCAGCCCTGGGACAGGGGTACGCACTGAAGCTTTCTTT.

The rearrangement uses TRBV6-1 and TRBJ1-2, with TRBD1 identical over 8 bases. This CDR3 is 13 amino acids long. Germline V lookup: CDR1 MNHNS, CDR2 SASEGT. V was pared by 5 bases and J by 4 bases, with 3 bases of the junction left unmatched. The chain's CDR3 is CASSPGQAYGYTF. CDR3 in DNA: TGTGCCAGCAGTCCGGGACAGGCCTATGGCTACACCTTC.

This chain uses TRBV20-1 with TRBJ2-1; a weak D match, TRBD2 (6 bases). The germline CDR1 and CDR2 sequences are DFQATT and SNEGSKA (reference sequence). V was shortened by 1 base and J by 3 bases, with 10 bases between the two germline ends. This CDR3 spans 14 amino acids. The DNA for the CDR3 is TGCAGTGCTAGAGGTCAGGGAGGCTACAATGAGCAGTTCTTC. This sequence encodes CSARGQGGYNEQFF.

V usage is TRBV2 and J usage is TRBJ2-1; tentatively, D is TRBD2 (7 bases). The V gene's germline CDR1 is SNHLY and CDR2 FYNNEI. The CDR3 has 14 residues. The V gene lost 8 bases and the J gene lost 4 bases, with 15 bases spanning the gap. CDR3 nucleotides: TGTGCCAGCCTCCATGGGGGGGCGTACAATGAGCAGTTCTTC. This codes for CASLHGGAYNEQFF.

This sequence joins TRBV3-1 and TRBJ2-2; 8 nucleotides match TRBD2. Germline lookup yields CDR1 LGHDT and CDR2 YNNKEL (reference sequence). The CDR3 is 17 amino acids. The junction had 9 bases not matched to a gene; V was cut back by 4 bases and J by 2 bases. CDR3 coding DNA: TGTGCCAGCAGCCCCGGGGGGGGTCGGCTTAACACCGGGGAGCTGTTTTTT. Its translation is CASSPGGGRLNTGELFF.

This sequence joins TRBV7-9 and TRBJ1-1; D is uncertain. The CDR3 loop spans 13 amino acids. Germline V gene sequence: CDR1 SEHNR, CDR2 FQNEAQ (reference sequence). V lost 3 bases to trimming and J lost 8 bases, with 13 bases between them. CDR3 nucleotide sequence: TGTGCCAGCAGCTTGGGTCTTATGGCAGAAGCTTTCTTT. This translates into CASSLGLMAEAFF.

CDR3 nucleotide sequence: TGTGCCAGCAGTAAAGGGACTAGCGGGAGGGCCTGGCGAGAGCAGTACTTC. Translated, it gives CASSKGTSGRAWREQYF. V is TRBV7-6 and J is TRBJ2-7, with 16 positions matching TRBD2. CDR3 length: 17 residues. The V segment lost 6 bases and the J segment 7 bases; nucleotides outside the gene matches: 12. The germline CDR1 and CDR2 sequences are SGHVS and FNYEAQ.

The chain employs TRBV6-5 and TRBJ1-1; D may be TRBD1 (6 bases). The V end lost 0 bases, the J end lost 0 bases, and 8 bases lay between the germline ends. The germline CDR1 and CDR2 sequences are MNHEY and SVGAGI. CDR3 length equals 15 residues. The CDR3 nucleotides read TGTGCCAGCAGTTACTCTACAGGGATGAACACTGAAGCTTTCTTT. This gives the protein CASSYSTGMNTEAFF.

This clonotype has more than one count but fewer than ten. J is TRBJ2-2 and V is TRBV7-2; no firm D call. Trimming took off 4 bases at V and 3 bases at J, with 15 bases between the two ends. Germline assignment: CDR1 SGHTA and CDR2 FQGNSA. The length of the CDR3 is 16 residues. The CDR3 reads CASSSRQFGHTGELFF. The CDR3 coding sequence is TGTGCCAGCAGCTCTCGGCAGTTCGGGCACACCGGGGAGCTGTTTTTT.

This clonotype was observed a handful of times. This chain connects TRBV10-3 to TRBJ1-5; a weak D match, TRBD1 (5 bases). Germline CDR1 is ENHRY and CDR2 is SYGVKD. This CDR3 contains 18 residues. The V end was cut by 0 bases, the J end by 5 bases, with 20 bases between. CDR3 bases: TGTGCCATCAGTGAGTCGAAGGACGCCGCCGGGGGACATCAGCCCCAGCATTTT. Its protein product is CAISESKDAAGGHQPQHF.

This clonotype was seen only a few times. The chain couples TRBV24-1 to TRBJ2-5, with a tentative D call TRBD2 (6 bases). CDR1 and CDR2 from the germline V gene are KGHDR and SFDVKD. There are 14 residues in the CDR3. Trimming pared 7 bases from V and 0 bases from J, leaving 11 bases between. In DNA form, the CDR3 reads TGTGCCACCAGCCCGGGGGATTACCAAGAGACCCAGTACTTC. Its protein is CATSPGDYQETQYF.

The V and J genes are TRBV5-4 and TRBJ2-1, with 7 bases matching TRBD1. Germline loops: CDR1 SGHNT, CDR2 YYREEE (reference sequence). The V and J ends lost 0 bases and 8 bases, in that order; junction bases with no gene match: 8. CDR3 length: 15 residues. The CDR3 here is CASSLESRGLYEQFF. CDR3 coding DNA: TGTGCCAGCAGCTTGGAAAGCAGGGGGTTGTATGAGCAGTTCTTC.

The count of this clonotype is one. This rearrangement joins TRBV12-3 or TRBV12-4 to TRBJ2-5; possibly TRBD1 for D (6 bases). The CDR3 runs 13 residues. V was cut by 7 bases and J by 2 bases, with 11 bases left in between. CDR3: CASTLGQQETQYF. The CDR3 coding sequence is TGTGCCAGCACCCTCGGACAGCAAGAGACCCAGTACTTC.

This chain joins TRBV6-1 and TRBJ2-5, with D perhaps TRBD1 or TRBD2 (7 bases each). Germline lookup yields CDR1 MNHNS and CDR2 SASEGT. Between the trimmed V and J ends, which lost 7 bases and 5 bases, there was a span of 14 bases. The CDR3 has 13 residues. The CDR3 region has the DNA TGTGCCAGCACACACAGGGGAGGGGAGACCCAGTACTTC. This translates into CASTHRGGETQYF.

This clonotype was observed a handful of times. This chain uses TRBV2 with TRBJ2-5, with D perhaps TRBD1 (6 bases). CDR3 length: 15 amino acids. Deletions cut 3 bases from V and 5 bases from J, with 16 bases between. Germline V gene sequence: CDR1 SNHLY, CDR2 FYNNEI. The CDR3 region is CASSDRTALGETQYF. The CDR3 coding sequence is TGTGCCAGCAGTGACAGGACAGCCCTCGGTGAGACCCAGTACTTC.

V usage is TRBV7-9 and J usage is TRBJ2-7; D might be TRBD1 (5 bases). Germline V lookup: CDR1 SEHNR, CDR2 FQNEAQ (reference sequence). Deletions cut 5 bases from V and 2 bases from J, with 16 bases between. The CDR3 is 15 residues long. The CDR3 loop reads CASSRWPDTAYEQYF. CDR3 bases: TGTGCCAGCAGCCGATGGCCGGACACCGCCTACGAGCAGTACTTC. Drawing the rest from reference TRBV7-9 and TRBJ2-7, the complete variable domain is DTGVSQNPRHKITKRGQNVTFRCDPISEHNRLYWYRQTLGQGPEFLTYFQNEAQLEKSRLLSDRFSAERPKGSFSTLEIQRTEQGDSAMYLCASSRWPDTAYEQYFGPGTRLTVT.

The CDR3 sequence: CASSGGGTGDTYEQYF. CDR3 DNA sequence: TGTGCCAGCAGTGGGGGCGGGACAGGGGATACCTACGAGCAGTACTTC. The chain is built from TRBV2 and TRBJ2-7; 10 bases align to TRBD1. CDR1 and CDR2 (germline): SNHLY, FYNNEI. This CDR3 region has 16 residues. The V gene end was trimmed by 4 bases and the J gene end by 2 bases; junction bases not matched to a gene: 8.

This rearrangement joins TRBV19 to TRBJ2-5; D remains unclear. This CDR3 contains 14 residues. With 6 bases removed from V and 2 bases from J, the gap between germline ends came to 13 bases. The V gene's germline CDR1 is LNHDA and CDR2 SQIVND (reference sequence). DNA for the CDR3: TGTGCCAGTAGCCCTCAGGTAGTACAAGAGACCCAGTACTTC. Translated, it gives CASSPQVVQETQYF.

The genes are TRBV28 and TRBJ1-2; 9 nucleotides line up with TRBD1. The CDR3 contains 15 residues. J was trimmed by 4 bases and V by 6 bases; bases with no gene match: 9. The germline V gene encodes CDR1 MDHEN and CDR2 SYDVKM. CDR3 DNA sequence: TGTGCCAGCAGAAGGGAGGGACAGGGCGCCTATGGCTACACCTTC. Translated, it gives CASRREGQGAYGYTF.

The V and J genes are TRBV29-1 and TRBJ2-7; D call uncertain. Trimming took off 3 bases at V and 2 bases at J, with 5 bases between the two ends. The CDR3 runs 11 residues. Germline lookup yields CDR1 SQVTM and CDR2 ANQGSEA. CDR3 DNA sequence: TGCAGCGTTGAGGTTCCCTACGAGCAGTACTTC. It specifies CSVEVPYEQYF.

The chain combines TRBV12-3 or TRBV12-4 with TRBJ2-2, with D tentatively TRBD2 (6 bases). This CDR3 comprises 17 residues. The ends were cut back, 5 bases at V and 0 bases at J, with 16 bases in the middle. In DNA, the CDR3 is TGTGCCAGCAGTCCCCGCCGGGGGTTCGCGAACACCGGGGAGCTGTTTTTT. Encoded protein: CASSPRRGFANTGELFF.

The rearrangement joins TRBV20-1 to TRBJ1-5, with TRBD1 as a possible D gene (5 bases). CDR3 length equals 14 residues. Trimming shortened V by 3 bases and J by 1 base, and 10 bases separated the two germline ends. Looked up from germline, CDR1 is DFQATT and CDR2 is SNEGSKA (reference sequence). CDR3 DNA: TGCAGTGCTAGCCGGGACGGGAGCAATCAGCCCCAGCATTTT. Translating gives CSASRDGSNQPQHF.